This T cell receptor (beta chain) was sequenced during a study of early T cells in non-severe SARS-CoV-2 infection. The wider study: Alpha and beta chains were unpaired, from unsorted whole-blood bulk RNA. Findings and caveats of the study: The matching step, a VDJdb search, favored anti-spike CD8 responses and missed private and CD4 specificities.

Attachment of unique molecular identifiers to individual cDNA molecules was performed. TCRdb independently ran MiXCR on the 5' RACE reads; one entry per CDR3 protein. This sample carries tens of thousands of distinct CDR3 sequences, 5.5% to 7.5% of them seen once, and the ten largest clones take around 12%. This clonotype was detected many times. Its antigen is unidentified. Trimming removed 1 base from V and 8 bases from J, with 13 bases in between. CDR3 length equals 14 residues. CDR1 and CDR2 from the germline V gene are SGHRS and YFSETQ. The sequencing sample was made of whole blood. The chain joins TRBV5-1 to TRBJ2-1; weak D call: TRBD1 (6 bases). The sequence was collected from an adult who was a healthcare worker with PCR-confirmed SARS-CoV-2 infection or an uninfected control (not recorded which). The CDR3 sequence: CASSLLQGLDEQFF. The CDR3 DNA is TGCGCCAGCAGCTTGCTACAGGGTCTGGATGAGCAGTTCTTC.